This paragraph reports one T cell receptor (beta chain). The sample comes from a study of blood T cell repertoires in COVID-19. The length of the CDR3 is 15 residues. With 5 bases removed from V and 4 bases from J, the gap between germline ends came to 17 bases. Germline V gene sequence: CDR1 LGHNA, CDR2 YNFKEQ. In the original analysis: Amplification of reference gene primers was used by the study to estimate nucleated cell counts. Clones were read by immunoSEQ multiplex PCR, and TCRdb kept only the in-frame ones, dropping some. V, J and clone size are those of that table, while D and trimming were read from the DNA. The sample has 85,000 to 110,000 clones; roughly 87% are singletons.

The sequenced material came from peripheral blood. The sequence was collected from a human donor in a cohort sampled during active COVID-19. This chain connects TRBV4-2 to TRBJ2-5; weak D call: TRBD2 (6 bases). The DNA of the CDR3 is TGTGCCAGCAGCTTTTTACTAGCAGGGCGAGAGACCCAGTACTTC. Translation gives CASSFLLAGRETQYF.